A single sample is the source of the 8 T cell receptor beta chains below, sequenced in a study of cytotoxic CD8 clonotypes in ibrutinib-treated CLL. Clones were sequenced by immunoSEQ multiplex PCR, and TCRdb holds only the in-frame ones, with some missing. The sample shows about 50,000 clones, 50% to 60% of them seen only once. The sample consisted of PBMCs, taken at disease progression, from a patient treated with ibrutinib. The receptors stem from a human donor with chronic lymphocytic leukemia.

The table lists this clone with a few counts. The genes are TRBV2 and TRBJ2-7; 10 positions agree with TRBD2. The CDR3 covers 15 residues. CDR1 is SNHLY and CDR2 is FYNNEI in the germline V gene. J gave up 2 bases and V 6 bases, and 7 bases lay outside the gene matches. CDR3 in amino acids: CASSAVAGGPYEQYF. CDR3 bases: TGTGCCAGCAGCGCCGTAGCGGGAGGTCCCTACGAGCAGTACTTC.

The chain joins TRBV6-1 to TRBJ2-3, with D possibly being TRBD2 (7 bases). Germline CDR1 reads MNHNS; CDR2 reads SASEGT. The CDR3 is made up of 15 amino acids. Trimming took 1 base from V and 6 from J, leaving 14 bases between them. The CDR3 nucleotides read TGTGCCAGCAGTGAAGTGGTGGGGGGGGCGGATACGCAGTATTTT. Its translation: CASSEVVGGADTQYF.

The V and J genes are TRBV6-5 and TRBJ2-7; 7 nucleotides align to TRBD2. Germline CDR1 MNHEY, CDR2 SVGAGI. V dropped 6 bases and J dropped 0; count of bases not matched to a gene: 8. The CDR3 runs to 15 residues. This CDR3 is CASRKTGLSSYEQYF. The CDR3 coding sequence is TGTGCCAGCAGGAAAACGGGACTAAGCTCCTACGAGCAGTACTTC.

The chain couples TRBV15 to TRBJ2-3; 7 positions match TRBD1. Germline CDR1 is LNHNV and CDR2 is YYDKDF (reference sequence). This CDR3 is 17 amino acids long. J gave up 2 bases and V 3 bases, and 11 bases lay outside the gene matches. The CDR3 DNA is TGTGCCACCAGCAGGCTCTCAGGGGGACCTGACACAGATACGCAGTATTTT. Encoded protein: CATSRLSGGPDTDTQYF. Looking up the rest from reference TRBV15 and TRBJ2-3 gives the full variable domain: DAMVIQNPRYQVTQFGKPVTLSCSQTLNHNVMYWYQQKSSQAPKLLFHYYDKDFNNEADTPDNFQSRRPNTSFCFLDIRSPGLGDTAMYLCATSRLSGGPDTDTQYFGPGTRLTVL.

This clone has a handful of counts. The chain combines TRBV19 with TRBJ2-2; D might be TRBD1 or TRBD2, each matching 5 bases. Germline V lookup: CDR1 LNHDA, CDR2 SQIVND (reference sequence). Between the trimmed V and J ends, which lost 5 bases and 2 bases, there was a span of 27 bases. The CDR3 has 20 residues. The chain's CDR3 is CASSDPVAGRRLSNTGELFF. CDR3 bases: TGTGCCAGTAGTGACCCCGTGGCAGGGAGACGACTATCCAACACCGGGGAGCTGTTTTTT.

CDR3 residues: CASKPGLSSSGYTF. In DNA form, the CDR3 reads TGTGCCAGTAAACCTGGACTCAGTTCGAGTGGCTACACCTTC. The rearrangement uses TRBV6-5 and TRBJ1-2; D remains unclear. The CDR3 is made up of 14 amino acids. Between the trimmed V and J ends, which lost 9 bases and 7 bases, there was a span of 21 bases. Per germline, CDR1 MNHEY and CDR2 SVGAGI.

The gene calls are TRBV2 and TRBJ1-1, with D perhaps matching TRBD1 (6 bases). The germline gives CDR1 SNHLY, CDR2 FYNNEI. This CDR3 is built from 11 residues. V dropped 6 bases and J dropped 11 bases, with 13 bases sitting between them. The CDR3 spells CASSAQGYAFF. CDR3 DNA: TGTGCCAGCAGCGCGCAGGGGTATGCTTTCTTT.

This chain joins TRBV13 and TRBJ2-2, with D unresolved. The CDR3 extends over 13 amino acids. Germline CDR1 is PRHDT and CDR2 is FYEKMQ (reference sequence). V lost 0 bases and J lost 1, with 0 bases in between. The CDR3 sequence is CASSLGNTGELFF. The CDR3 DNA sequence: TGTGCCAGCAGCTTAGGGAACACCGGGGAGCTGTTTTTT.